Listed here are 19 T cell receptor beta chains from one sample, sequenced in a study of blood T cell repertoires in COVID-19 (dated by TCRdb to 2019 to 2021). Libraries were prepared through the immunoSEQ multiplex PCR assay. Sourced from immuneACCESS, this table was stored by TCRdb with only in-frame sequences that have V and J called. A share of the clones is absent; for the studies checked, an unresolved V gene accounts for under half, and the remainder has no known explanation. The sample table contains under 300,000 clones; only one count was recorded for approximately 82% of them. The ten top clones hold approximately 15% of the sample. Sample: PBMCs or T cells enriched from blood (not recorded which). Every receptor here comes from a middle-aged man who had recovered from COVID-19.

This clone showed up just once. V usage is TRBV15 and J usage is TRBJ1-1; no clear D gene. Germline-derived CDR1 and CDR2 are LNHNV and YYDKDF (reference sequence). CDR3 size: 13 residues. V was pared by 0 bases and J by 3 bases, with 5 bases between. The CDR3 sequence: CATSRDLHTEAFF. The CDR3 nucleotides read TGTGCCACCAGCAGAGATCTTCACACTGAAGCTTTCTTT.

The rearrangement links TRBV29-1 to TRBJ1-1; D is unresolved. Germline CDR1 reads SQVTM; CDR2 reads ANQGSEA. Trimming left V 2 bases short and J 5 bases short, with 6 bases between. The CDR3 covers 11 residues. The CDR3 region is CSVEQKTEAFF. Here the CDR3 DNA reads TGCAGCGTTGAACAGAAAACTGAAGCTTTCTTT. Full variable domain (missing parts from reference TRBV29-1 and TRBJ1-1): SAVISQKPSRDICQRGTSLTIQCQVDSQVTMMFWYRQQPGQSLTLIATANQGSEATYESGFVIDKFPISRPNLTFSTLTVSNMSPEDSSIYLCSVEQKTEAFFGQGTRLTVV.

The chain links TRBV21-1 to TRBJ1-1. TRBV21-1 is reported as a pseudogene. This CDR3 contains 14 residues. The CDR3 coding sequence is TGTGCCAGCAGCTCTCTATCTGGGGGGACTGAAGCTTTCTTT. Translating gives CASSSLSGGTEAFF.

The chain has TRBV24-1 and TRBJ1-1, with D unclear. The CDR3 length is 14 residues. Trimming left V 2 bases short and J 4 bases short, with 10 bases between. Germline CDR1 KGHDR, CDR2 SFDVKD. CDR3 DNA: TGTGCCACCAGTGATTCTCGGGTGGGCACTGAAGCTTTCTTT. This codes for CATSDSRVGTEAFF.

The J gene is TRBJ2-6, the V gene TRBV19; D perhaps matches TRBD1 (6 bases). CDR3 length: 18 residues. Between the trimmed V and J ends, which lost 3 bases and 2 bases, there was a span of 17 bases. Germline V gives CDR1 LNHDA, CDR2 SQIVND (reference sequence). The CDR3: CASSIKGVHYPGANVLTF. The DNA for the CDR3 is TGTGCCAGTAGTATCAAGGGGGTCCACTATCCTGGGGCCAACGTCCTGACTTTC.

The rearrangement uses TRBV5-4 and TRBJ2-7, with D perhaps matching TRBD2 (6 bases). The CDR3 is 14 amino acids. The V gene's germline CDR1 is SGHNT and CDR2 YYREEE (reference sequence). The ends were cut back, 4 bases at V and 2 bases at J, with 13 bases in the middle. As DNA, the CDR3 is TGTGCCAGCAGCCACCGGGACTCTCCCTACGAGCAGTACTTC. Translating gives CASSHRDSPYEQYF.

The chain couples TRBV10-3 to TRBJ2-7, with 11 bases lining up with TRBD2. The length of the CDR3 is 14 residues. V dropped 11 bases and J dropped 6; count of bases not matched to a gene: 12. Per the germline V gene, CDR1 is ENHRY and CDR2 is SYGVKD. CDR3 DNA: TGTGCCTCAGGAATAGCGGGAGGGCCTGGCGAGCAGTACTTC. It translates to CASGIAGGPGEQYF.

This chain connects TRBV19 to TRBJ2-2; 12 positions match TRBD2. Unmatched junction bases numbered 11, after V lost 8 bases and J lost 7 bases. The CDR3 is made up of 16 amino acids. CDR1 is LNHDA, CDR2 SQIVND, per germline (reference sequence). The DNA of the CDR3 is TGTGCCAGTGGGATGCGACTAGCGGGAGTGGTCGGGGAGCTGTTTTTT. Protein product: CASGMRLAGVVGELFF.

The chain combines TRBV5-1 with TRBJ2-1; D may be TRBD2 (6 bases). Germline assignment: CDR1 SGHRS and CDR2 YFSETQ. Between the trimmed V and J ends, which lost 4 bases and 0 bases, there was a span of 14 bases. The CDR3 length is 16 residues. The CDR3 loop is CASSGDTGVSYNEQFF. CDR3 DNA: TGCGCCAGCAGCGGGGATACGGGGGTCTCCTACAATGAGCAGTTCTTC.

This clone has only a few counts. The CDR3 DNA is TGTGCCAGCAGCCAGCGGGGCACTAATGAAAAACTGTTTTTT. Translating it yields CASSQRGTNEKLFF. The J gene is TRBJ1-4, the V gene TRBV3-1 (or the pseudogene TRBV3-2); tentative D call: TRBD1 (5 bases). The germline gives CDR1 LGHDT, CDR2 YNNKEL (reference sequence). The V end was cut by 3 bases, the J end by 2 bases, with 7 bases between. This CDR3 comprises 14 residues.

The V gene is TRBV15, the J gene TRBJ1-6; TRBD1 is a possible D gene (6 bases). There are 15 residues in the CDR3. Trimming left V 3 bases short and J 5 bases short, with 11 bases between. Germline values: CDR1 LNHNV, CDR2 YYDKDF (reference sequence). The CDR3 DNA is TGTGCCACCAGCAGCTACAGGGCTGATAATTCACCCCTCCACTTT. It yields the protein CATSSYRADNSPLHF.

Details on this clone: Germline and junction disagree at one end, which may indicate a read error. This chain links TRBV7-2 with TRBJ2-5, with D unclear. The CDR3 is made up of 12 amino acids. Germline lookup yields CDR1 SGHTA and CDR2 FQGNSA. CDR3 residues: CAGSSPPGTQYF. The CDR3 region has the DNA TGTGCCGGCAGCTCCCCCCCCGGGACCCAGTACTTC.

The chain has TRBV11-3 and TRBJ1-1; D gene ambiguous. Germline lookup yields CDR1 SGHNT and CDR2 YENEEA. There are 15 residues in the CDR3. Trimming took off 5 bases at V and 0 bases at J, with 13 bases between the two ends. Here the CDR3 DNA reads TGTGCCAGCAGCACATCGGGAGCTATGAACACTGAAGCTTTCTTT. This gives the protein CASSTSGAMNTEAFF.

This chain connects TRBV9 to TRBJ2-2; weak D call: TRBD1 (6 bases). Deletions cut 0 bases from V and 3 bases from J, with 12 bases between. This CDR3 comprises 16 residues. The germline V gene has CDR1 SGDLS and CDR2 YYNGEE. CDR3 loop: CASSVGQGLDTGELFF. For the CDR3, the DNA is TGTGCCAGCAGCGTAGGGCAGGGGCTAGACACCGGGGAGCTGTTTTTT.

DNA for the CDR3: TGTGCCAGCAGCTTAGTTTGGGGGGGCGAAGGGACCCAGTACTTC. Protein sequence: CASSLVWGGEGTQYF. The chain couples TRBV7-2 to TRBJ2-5; D perhaps matches TRBD2 (7 bases). The CDR3 length is 15 residues. The germline CDR1 and CDR2 sequences are SGHTA and FQGNSA. V gave up 1 base and J gave up 7 bases, with 16 bases separating them. Using reference TRBV7-2 and TRBJ2-5 for the parts outside the CDR3, the full variable domain is GAGVSQSPSNKVTEKGKDVELRCDPISGHTALYWYRQSLGQGLEFLIYFQGNSAPDKSGLPSDRFSAERTGGSVSTLTIQRTQQEDSAVYLCASSLVWGGEGTQYFGPGTRLLVL.

The CDR3 DNA follows: TGTGCCAGCAGCTTAACGGGTAGCGCCGAGGATACGCAGTATTTT. Translating it yields CASSLTGSAEDTQYF. V gene TRBV7-2 combines with J gene TRBJ2-3, with a possible D match to TRBD2 (5 bases). Germline loops: CDR1 SGHTA, CDR2 FQGNSA. V lost 2 bases and J lost 6, with 15 bases in between. The CDR3 is made up of 15 amino acids.

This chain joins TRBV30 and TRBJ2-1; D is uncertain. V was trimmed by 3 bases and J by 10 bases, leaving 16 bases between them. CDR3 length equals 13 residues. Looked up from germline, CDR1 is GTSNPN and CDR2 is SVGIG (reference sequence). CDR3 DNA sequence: TGTGCCTGGAGCGTACCCCGTCTGGGCGAGCAGTTCTTC. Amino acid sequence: CAWSVPRLGEQFF.

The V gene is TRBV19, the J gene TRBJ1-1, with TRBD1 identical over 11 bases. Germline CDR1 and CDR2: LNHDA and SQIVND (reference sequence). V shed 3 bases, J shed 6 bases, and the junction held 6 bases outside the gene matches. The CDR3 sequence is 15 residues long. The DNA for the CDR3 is TGTGCCAGTAGTATGTCGGACAGGGGGCTCCCTGAAGCTTTCTTT. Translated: CASSMSDRGLPEAFF.

The CDR3 DNA reads TGCAGCGATTCCGGGACAGATAACTATGGCTACACCTTC. Translated, it gives CSDSGTDNYGYTF. The chain uses TRBV29-1 and TRBJ1-2; 7 bases are a match to TRBD1. CDR1 is SQVTM and CDR2 is ANQGSEA in the germline V gene. CDR3 length equals 13 residues. The ends lost 7 bases at V and 1 base at J; junction bases unmatched: 6. Full variable domain (rest looked up from reference TRBV29-1 and TRBJ1-2): SAVISQKPSRDICQRGTSLTIQCQVDSQVTMMFWYRQQPGQSLTLIATANQGSEATYESGFVIDKFPISRPNLTFSTLTVSNMSPEDSSIYLCSDSGTDNYGYTFGSGTRLTVV.